The 8 T cell receptor beta chains reported below all come from one sample, sequenced in a study of shared clonotypes between healthy human individuals. Clones were read by immunoSEQ multiplex PCR, and TCRdb kept only the in-frame ones, dropping some. Among about half a million clones listed, 77% were seen once. The sequencing input was PBMCs. The receptors were gathered from a middle-aged woman in good health. Some clones in this sample may be carry-over from other donors' samples.

This chain joins TRBV5-1 and TRBJ2-2; D uncertain. The closer fit of TRBJ1-3 to the DNA end suggests the J call may be wrong. The CDR3 is 13 amino acids. Per the germline V gene, CDR1 is SGHRS and CDR2 is YFSETQ. The CDR3 DNA reads TGCGCCAGCAGCCTTGGACGGGGAAACACCATATATTTT. It yields the protein CASSLGRGNTIYF.

The V call is TRBV7-8, the J call TRBJ2-7; TRBD1 might be the D (6 bases). The CDR3 has 13 amino acids. In germline, CDR1 is SGHVS, CDR2 FQNEAQ. Trimming pared 3 bases from V and 3 bases from J, leaving 9 bases between. CDR3 sequence (DNA): TGTGCCAGCAGCTTCCGACAGGTCTACGAGCAGTACTTC. Translation: CASSFRQVYEQYF.

The rearrangement uses TRBV5-1 and TRBJ2-1, with TRBD2 identical over 7 bases. The CDR3 totals 16 residues. The ends lost 0 bases at V and 10 bases at J; junction bases unmatched: 13. Germline CDR1 reads SGHRS; CDR2 reads YFSETQ. The CDR3 protein is CASSLAWASGLGEQFF. The CDR3 coding sequence is TGCGCCAGCAGCTTGGCCTGGGCTAGCGGACTGGGGGAGCAGTTCTTC.

The J gene is TRBJ2-5, the V gene TRBV9; D is ambiguous. The V end was cut by 2 bases, the J end by 3 bases, with 17 bases between. The CDR3 sequence is 16 residues long. CDR1 is SGDLS, CDR2 YYNGEE, per germline. CDR3 sequence: CASSVGFSNGEETQYF. The CDR3 nucleotides are TGTGCCAGCAGCGTGGGTTTCTCGAATGGGGAAGAGACCCAGTACTTC.

About this clone itself: A far more abundant clone sits one base away, making this likely a read error. The genes are TRBV4-3 and TRBJ1-1, with no clear D. There are 14 residues in the CDR3. The ends were cut back, 2 bases at V and 4 bases at J, with 11 bases in the middle. Germline CDR1 is LGHNA and CDR2 is YSLEER. CDR3 DNA: TGCGCCAGCAGCCAATGTACGTCGAGCACTGAAGCTTTCTTT. Its translation: CASSQCTSSTEAFF.

The chain links TRBV28 to TRBJ2-1, with 7 bases aligning to TRBD1. Germline V CDR1 and CDR2: MDHEN, SYDVKM. The CDR3 consists of 15 residues. Germline trimming cut 6 bases from V and 10 bases from J; bases unmatched to any gene: 15. CDR3 residues: CASSPTDRDAQEQFF. CDR3 DNA: TGTGCCAGCAGCCCCACAGACAGGGACGCCCAGGAGCAGTTCTTC.

This chain connects TRBV19 to TRBJ2-1; D uncertain. The germline V and J ends were trimmed by 8 bases and 0 bases, with 14 bases remaining between them. The CDR3 has 15 residues. Germline V lookup: CDR1 LNHDA, CDR2 SQIVND (reference sequence). Here the CDR3 reads CASGPSESSYNEQFF. The DNA of the CDR3 is TGTGCCAGTGGCCCAAGTGAGAGCTCCTACAATGAGCAGTTCTTC.

CDR3 DNA: TGCAGCGTTTGGGGGGACCTTGAGCAGTTCTTC. It is translated as CSVWGDLEQFF. The genes are TRBV29-1 and TRBJ2-1; D may be TRBD2 (6 bases). This CDR3 spans 11 amino acids. Trimming shortened V by 5 bases and J by 9 bases, and 11 bases separated the two germline ends. CDR1 is SQVTM and CDR2 is ANQGSEA in the germline V gene.